This TCR beta chain was documented in a study of T cells after yellow fever vaccination. In making TCR cDNA, 5'RACE template switching added a universal primer site and UMIs to it. TCRdb redid the calling of the 5' RACE reads with MiXCR, one entry per CDR3 protein. The sample contains around 320,000 distinct CDR3 sequences, about 10% of which appear only once. This clonotype was observed a few times. Its antigen is still unknown. General study points: Clones that expanded after primary vaccination mostly reappeared after the booster (nearly 98% CD4, 88% CD8).

This CDR3 is 13 amino acids long. The germline CDR1 and CDR2 sequences are SGHTA and FQGNSA. Losses at the gene ends were 5 bases for V and 7 bases for J; bases not matched to a gene: 3. This chain uses TRBV7-2 with TRBJ1-4, with TRBD1 identical over 8 bases. The receptor was isolated from a man aged 18 to 30 who received the YFV17D yellow fever vaccine. This material consisted of CD4+ T cells sorted from PBMCs, taken 45 days after the yellow fever booster vaccination. The CDR3, as DNA: TGTGCCAGCAGCCCCGGACAGGGTGAAAAACTGTTTTTT. Residues: CASSPGQGEKLFF.